This TCR beta chain originates from a study of regulatory T cells in long-lasting Graves disease. Findings and caveats of the study: Accuracy may have suffered from the small sample size.

This clonotype was recorded at least ten times. What it binds is not known. Assembly of TCR beta libraries relied on iRepertoire HTBI primers together with Arm-PCR of CDR3 regions. TCRdb redid the calling of the multiplex PCR reads with MiXCR, one entry per CDR3 protein. The table has 350,000 to 500,000 distinct CDR3 sequences, less than 15% seen once; the top ten hold 17%. Time point noted: newly diagnosed GD, antithyroid drugs for less than 3 months. PBMC RNA served as the TCR library source. This same sample was also taken into another study, of T cells in Graves' hyperthyroidism and ophthalmopathy. According to that study: A lack of ophthalmopathy progression within 18 months defined stable Graves' hyperthyroidism. Diagnosing involved the use of clinical symptoms, serum thyroxine and TRAb, thyroid ultrasound and orbital computed tomography.

Sample: peripheral blood mononuclear cells (PBMCs), taken at new diagnosis, from a patient treated with antithyroid drugs. This clonotype was sampled from a woman between 45 and 65 years old with Graves disease.

CDR3 coding DNA: TGTGCCAGCAGTGATCTTGGAGGCGATGAGCAGTTCTTC. This codes for CASSDLGGDEQFF. This rearrangement joins TRBV2 to TRBJ2-1, with a weak D call TRBD2 (5 bases). V was cut by 3 bases and J by 8 bases, with 11 bases left in between. This CDR3 comprises 13 residues. Germline lookup yields CDR1 SNHLY and CDR2 FYNNEI.